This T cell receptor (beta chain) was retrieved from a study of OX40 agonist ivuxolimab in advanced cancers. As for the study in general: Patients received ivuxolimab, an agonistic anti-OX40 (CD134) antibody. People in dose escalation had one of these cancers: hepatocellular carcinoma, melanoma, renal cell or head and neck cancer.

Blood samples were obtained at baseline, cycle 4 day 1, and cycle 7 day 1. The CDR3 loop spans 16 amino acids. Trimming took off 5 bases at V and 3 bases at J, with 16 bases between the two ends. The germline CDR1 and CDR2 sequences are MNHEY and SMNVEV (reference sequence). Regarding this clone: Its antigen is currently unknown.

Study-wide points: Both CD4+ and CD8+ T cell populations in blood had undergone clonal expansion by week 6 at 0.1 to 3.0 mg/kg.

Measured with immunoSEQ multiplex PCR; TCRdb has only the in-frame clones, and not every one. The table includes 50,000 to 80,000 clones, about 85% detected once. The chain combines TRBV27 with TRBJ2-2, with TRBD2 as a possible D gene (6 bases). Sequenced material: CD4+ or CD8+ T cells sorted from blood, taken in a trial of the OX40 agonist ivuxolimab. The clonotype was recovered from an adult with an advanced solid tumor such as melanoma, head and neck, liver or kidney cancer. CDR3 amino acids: CASSPRLVTYTGELFF. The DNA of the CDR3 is TGTGCCAGCAGTCCGAGACTAGTAACATACACCGGGGAGCTGTTTTTT.